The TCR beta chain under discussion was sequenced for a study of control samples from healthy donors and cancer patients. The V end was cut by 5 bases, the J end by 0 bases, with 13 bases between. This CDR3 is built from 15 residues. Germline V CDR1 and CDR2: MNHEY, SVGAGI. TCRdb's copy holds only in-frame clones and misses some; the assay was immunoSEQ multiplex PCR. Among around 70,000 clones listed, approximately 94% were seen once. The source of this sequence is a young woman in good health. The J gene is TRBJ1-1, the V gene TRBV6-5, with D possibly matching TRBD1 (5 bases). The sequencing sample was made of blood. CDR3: CASSPPGGLNTEAFF. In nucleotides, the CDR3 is TGTGCCAGCAGTCCCCCGGGGGGGTTGAACACTGAAGCTTTCTTT.